This TCR beta chain was identified in a study of T cell responses to AZD1222 COVID-19 vaccine. Turning to the study itself: Pooling was applied to second doses at about 4 or about 12 weeks.

With V trimmed by 5 bases and J by 6 bases, 2 bases remained unmatched. The germline gives CDR1 SEHNR, CDR2 FQNEAQ (reference sequence). The CDR3 totals 12 residues. Study-level findings and limits: Spike-specific TCR breadth rose after two AZD1222 doses, and depth rose as well. Baseline serostatus was positive in only five to seven AZD1222 recipients. Researchers report vaccine-associated CD4 TCRs spanning spike, with dominance at 160-218 and 743-854.

In its sample, this clone was seen once. Its antigen is unidentified. Sequencing was performed with immunoSEQ multiplex PCR; in TCRdb, only in-frame clones are kept and a portion is missing. The sample lists about 110,000 clones; around 96% were seen once. The specimen comprised peripheral blood, sampled on day 0 of AZD1222 vaccination. The sequence was obtained from an adult in good health. The chain uses TRBV7-9 and TRBJ1-2; 8 bases map to TRBD1. CDR3 coding DNA: TGTGCCAGCAGCCCCAGGGGGCATGGCTACACCTTC. Its protein product is CASSPRGHGYTF. Based on the CDR3 plus reference TRBV7-9 and TRBJ1-2, the full variable domain is DTGVSQNPRHKITKRGQNVTFRCDPISEHNRLYWYRQTLGQGPEFLTYFQNEAQLEKSRLLSDRFSAERPKGSFSTLEIQRTEQGDSAMYLCASSPRGHGYTFGSGTRLTVV.